Reported below is one TCR beta chain. Its cognate antigen has yet to be identified. No base qualities exist here, and no much larger clone lies one base off it. The TCR beta CDR3 regions were amplified from RNA transcripts. For the first round of RT-PCR on the TCR CDR3, the HTBI primer set was used together with the Qiagen OneStep RT-PCR kit. A second multiplex PCR round built the libraries, followed by size selection and purification. Sequencing of the libraries was done on an Illumina HiSeq2000 using paired-end 100 bp reads. The original pipeline was this. SOAPnuke was used to process the raw data, with reads discarded if the reads contained adapters or uncalled bases, had a mean Phred below 15, or lacked an exact constant-primer or identifier match. COPE v1.2.5 was used to merge the high-quality paired reads, and each unique nucleotide sequence was defined as a clonotype. MiTCR v1.1 was used to align clonotypes to the IMGT TRBV, TRBD and TRBJ reference segments. The analysis was restricted to V-J combinations with a frequency above 0.0001, which together covered 99% to 99.2% of the repertoires. A TCS score was defined as the ratio between F50 (clonal expansion) and ExV (chaos), using BLOSUM62-based TCRdist between CDR3 peptides within each V-J. Welch's t-statistics and random forest reduced 450 to 600 V-J features to about 13, which were used in a naive Bayes classifier (R e1071). Thyroid-blood repertoire similarity was quantified with the Morisita-Horn index. TCRdb took the public reads, trimmed them with fastp at Q25, ran MiXCR for clone calling and kept in-frame beta chains. Here each entry gathers all rows of one CDR3 protein and keeps the most common genes and DNA. What appears here as the V and J calls and clone size reflects TCRdb's work, not the paper's. The sample table contains 500,000 to 750,000 distinct CDR3 sequences; only one count was recorded for roughly 50% of them. The ten biggest clones cover about 8.3% of the sample.

The sample originates from a study of T cells in Graves' hyperthyroidism and ophthalmopathy (dated by TCRdb to 2018 to 2020). About the investigation overall: To identify distinguishing TCR V-J signatures, a discovery cohort of roughly 100 patients was used, comprising 43 with Graves' ophthalmopathy and under 60 with stable Graves' hyperthyroidism. Whether ophthalmopathy could be predicted prospectively was tested in an independent validation cohort made up of 18 to 20 hyperthyroidism patients plus 17 patients who later progressed to ophthalmopathy. The approximately 100 discovery patients were randomly split 7:3 into training and test sets. In addition, the study compared T-cell repertoires in thyroid tissue and in blood from five or six Graves' hyperthyroidism patients. Following sampling, methimazole starting at 30 mg daily was given to hyperthyroidism patients, and high-dose intravenous methylprednisolone was given to ophthalmopathy patients. TCR Vbeta CDR3 sequencing of 130 to 150 peripheral blood samples (roughly 43 ophthalmopathy, around 80 hyperthyroidism and roughly 17 progressor patients) is reported in the paper. Points the paper makes about the study in general: In validation, the model predicted progression to ophthalmopathy with over 65% sensitivity and approximately 72% specificity, a median of approximately 6.5 months before onset. Ophthalmopathy was separated from stable hyperthyroidism by a 13 V-J signature model, with roughly 88% sensitivity and about 84% specificity obtained in cross-validation and 80%/75% obtained in testing. No statistical method was used to set the sample size in advance, and investigators knew the group allocation. Most expanded thyroid clonotypes (frequency above 0.001) were also detected in blood, suggesting blood repertoires may reflect thyroid immune responses.

Trimming removed 6 bases from V and 2 bases from J; the gene matches leave 10 bases unexplained. The CDR3, from cysteine to phenylalanine, totals 16 residues. The entry retains the CDR3 DNA only, 48 bases that are in frame from base 1. Graves' hyperthyroidism was defined as stable when no progression to ophthalmopathy occurred over 18 months of follow-up. The hyperthyroidism patients were between 18 and 65 years old and newly diagnosed, with a disease duration of less than 2 months. Any patient with an uncontrolled infection, another autoimmune disease, pregnancy or lactation was excluded. Diagnoses relied on clinical symptoms, serum thyroxine and TRAb, thyroid ultrasound and orbital computed tomography. Trizol reagent was used to extract total RNA, and RNA quality was then checked on an Agilent 2100 Bioanalyzer.

The sequence was obtained from a woman aged 18-29 years with Graves' hyperthyroidism. Source material: peripheral blood or thyroid tissue (not recorded which). The rearranged segments are TRBV12-3 or TRBV12-4 and TRBJ2-5, with 9 bases aligning to TRBD2. The base sequence is TGTGCCAGCAGCCCGGCTTGGACTAGCGAGCAAGAGACCCAGTACTTC. This translates into CASSPAWTSEQETQYF.